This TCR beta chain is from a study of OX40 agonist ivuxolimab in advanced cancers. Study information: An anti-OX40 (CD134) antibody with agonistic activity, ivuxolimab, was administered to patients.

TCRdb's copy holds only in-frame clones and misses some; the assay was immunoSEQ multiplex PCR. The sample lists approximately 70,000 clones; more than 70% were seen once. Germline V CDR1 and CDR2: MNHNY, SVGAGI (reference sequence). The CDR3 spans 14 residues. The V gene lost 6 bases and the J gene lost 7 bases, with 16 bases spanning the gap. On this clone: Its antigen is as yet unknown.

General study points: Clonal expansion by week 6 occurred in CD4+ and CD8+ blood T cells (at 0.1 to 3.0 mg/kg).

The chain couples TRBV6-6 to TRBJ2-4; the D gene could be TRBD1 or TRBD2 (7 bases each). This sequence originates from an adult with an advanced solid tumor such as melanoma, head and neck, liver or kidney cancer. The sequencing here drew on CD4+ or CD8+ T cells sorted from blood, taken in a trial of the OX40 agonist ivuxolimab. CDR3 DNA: TGTGCCAGCAGCTTAACAGGGGAGGGGAACATTCAGTACTTC. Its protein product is CASSLTGEGNIQYF.